This T cell receptor beta chain was sequenced in a study of OX40 agonist ivuxolimab in advanced cancers. Across the whole study: Having had anti-PD-1, anti-PD-L1 or anti-CTLA-4 therapy before was allowed, and about 42% had some.

The CDR3 consists of 16 residues. Germline V gene data show CDR1 as SGHTA and CDR2 as FQGNSA. The V and J ends lost 4 bases and 4 bases, in that order; junction bases with no gene match: 12. Generated by immunoSEQ multiplex PCR, the TCRdb table keeps only in-frame clones and is missing some. The sample records roughly 53,000 clones, 93% being singletons. The chain combines TRBV7-2 with TRBJ1-1; 7 nucleotides match TRBD1. Sequencing used CD4+ or CD8+ T cells sorted from blood, obtained in a trial of the OX40 agonist ivuxolimab. The TCR sequence derives from an adult with an advanced solid tumor such as melanoma, head and neck, liver or kidney cancer. The CDR3 DNA follows: TGTGCCAGCAGCTCTAGCAGGGGGTCACGGCGCACTGAAGCTTTCTTT. Amino acid sequence: CASSSSRGSRRTEAFF.